This T cell receptor beta chain was recovered during a study of T cells in Graves' hyperthyroidism and ophthalmopathy. At the level of the study: Peripheral blood was secured at the point of initial diagnosis, before any treatment. Study-wide results and caveats: Blood samples included most of the expanded thyroid clonotypes exceeding 0.001.

At least ten counts were recorded for this clonotype. The antigen is undetermined. Amplification targeted TCR beta CDR3 regions from RNA transcripts. HTBI primers drove first-round RT-PCR of the TCR CDR3. TCRdb re-derived calls from the multiplex PCR reads in MiXCR, one entry per CDR3 protein. The table lists 280,000 or so distinct CDR3 sequences, approximately 14% of them singletons. Thyroid ultrasound, orbital computed tomography, clinical symptoms, and serum thyroxine and TRAb underpinned diagnoses. First hyperthyroidism diagnosis is when the blood sample was obtained, before any ophthalmopathy symptoms. Sequenced material: blood. The clonotype originates from a woman aged 50 to 60 with Graves' hyperthyroidism that later progressed to Graves' ophthalmopathy.

CDR3 nucleotide sequence: TGTGCCAGCAGCTTTACAGGGGGGGAGACCCAGTACTTC. Translation gives CASSFTGGETQYF. This chain connects TRBV11-2 to TRBJ2-5; 8 bases agree with TRBD1. Germline trimming cut 3 bases from V and 5 bases from J; bases unmatched to any gene: 2. The CDR3 covers 13 residues. Germline-derived CDR1 and CDR2 are SGHAT and FQNNGV.